This T cell receptor (beta chain) was retrieved from a study of cytomegalovirus exposure and HLA in healthy donors. This clone showed up just a few times. The sample contains more than one DNA sequence encoding this CDR3. The CDR3 spans 10 residues. Germline V gene sequence: CDR1 SQVTM, CDR2 ANQGSEA. Trimming pared 3 bases from V and 1 base from J, leaving 0 bases between. Here immunoSEQ multiplex PCR was the method, and the copy in TCRdb shows in-frame clones only, minus some. The repertoire holds about 330,000 clones, roughly nine tenths seen once, with about 1.2% in the top ten. The sequencing input was PBMCs. This TCR came from a woman aged 25 to 39 in good health and CMV-seropositive. This chain connects TRBV29-1 to TRBJ1-1; unclear D gene. DNA for the CDR3: TGCAGCGTTGAGAACACTGAAGCTTTCTTT. Protein: CSVENTEAFF. Together with reference TRBV29-1 and TRBJ1-1, the CDR3 gives the full variable domain: SAVISQKPSRDICQRGTSLTIQCQVDSQVTMMFWYRQQPGQSLTLIATANQGSEATYESGFVIDKFPISRPNLTFSTLTVSNMSPEDSSIYLCSVENTEAFFGQGTRLTVV.